The 9 T cell receptor beta chains listed next were all sequenced from one sample in a study of T cell repertoires in cytomegalovirus infection. From the reads, TCRdb called clonotypes with MiXCR, one entry per CDR3 protein. The table lists hundreds of thousands of distinct CDR3 sequences, 8% to 10% of them singletons. Sequenced material: PBMCs. Receptors were obtained from a human donor in good health (CMV status not recorded). Some clones in this sample may be carry-over from other donors' samples.

This clonotype has ten or more counts. The rearrangement uses TRBV7-3 and TRBJ2-3; 9 bases agree with TRBD2. The V gene end was trimmed by 1 base and the J gene end by 0 bases; junction bases not matched to a gene: 8. CDR1 is SGHTA and CDR2 is FQGTGA in the germline V gene. The CDR3 consists of 18 residues. The CDR3 spells CASSLRAGGRLSTDTQYF. CDR3 DNA sequence: TGTGCCAGCAGCTTAAGAGCGGGGGGACGGCTAAGCACAGATACGCAGTATTTT.

This clonotype was counted a few times. This chain links TRBV2 with TRBJ1-1; D remains ambiguous. CDR1 is SNHLY, CDR2 FYNNEI, per germline. Trimming cost V 7 bases and J 6 bases, with 15 bases left between them. The CDR3 sequence is 13 residues long. The CDR3 protein is CASIDGLDPEAFF. As DNA, the CDR3 is TGTGCCAGCATCGATGGACTTGACCCTGAAGCTTTCTTT.

As for this clonotype: A much larger clone differs from this one at a single base, so this may be a read error. The chain has TRBV7-9 and TRBJ2-6; D is perhaps TRBD2 (6 bases). In germline, CDR1 is SEHNR, CDR2 FQNEAQ (reference sequence). The CDR3 is 17 amino acids. The V gene lost 5 bases and the J gene lost 4 bases, with 18 bases spanning the gap. In DNA, the CDR3 is TGTGCCAGCAGCCTCGGAGGGGTCGGGTTCGGGGCCAACGTCCTGACTTTC. As protein: CASSLGGVGFGANVLTF.

This clonotype has only a few counts. The chain employs TRBV29-1 and TRBJ1-5, with D possibly TRBD1 on 5 matching bases. Looked up from germline, CDR1 is SQVTM and CDR2 is ANQGSEA. CDR3 length equals 14 residues. V was shortened by 7 bases and J by 3 bases, with 16 bases between the two germline ends. Written as DNA, the CDR3 is TGCAGCGCCCTTGGAGGGGACTTCAATCAGCCCCAGCATTTT. This sequence encodes CSALGGDFNQPQHF. Filled out from reference TRBV29-1 and TRBJ1-5, the complete variable domain reads SAVISQKPSRDICQRGTSLTIQCQVDSQVTMMFWYRQQPGQSLTLIATANQGSEATYESGFVIDKFPISRPNLTFSTLTVSNMSPEDSSIYLCSALGGDFNQPQHFGDGTRLSIL.

This clonotype was counted ten times or more. The V gene is TRBV29-1, the J gene TRBJ1-1; D gene unclear. V was trimmed by 2 bases and J by 3 bases, leaving 13 bases between them. Germline CDR1 reads SQVTM; CDR2 reads ANQGSEA. The CDR3 loop spans 14 amino acids. CDR3 sequence: CSVENRRYHTEAFF. CDR3 DNA sequence: TGCAGCGTTGAAAATCGACGTTATCACACTGAAGCTTTCTTT. Combining the CDR3 with reference TRBV29-1 and TRBJ1-1 gives the whole variable domain SAVISQKPSRDICQRGTSLTIQCQVDSQVTMMFWYRQQPGQSLTLIATANQGSEATYESGFVIDKFPISRPNLTFSTLTVSNMSPEDSSIYLCSVENRRYHTEAFFGQGTRLTVV.

This clonotype was picked up many times. The DNA for the CDR3 is TGTGCCAGCAGCCAAGCCCCCCGCAGGGCGGGCTACGAGCAGTACGTC. Translation gives CASSQAPRRAGYEQYV. The chain employs TRBV7-8 and TRBJ2-7, with D perhaps matching TRBD1 or TRBD2 (5 bases each). V lost 5 bases and J 3 bases, leaving 20 bases between the germline ends. The CDR3 is 16 amino acids. The germline V gene has CDR1 SGHVS and CDR2 FQNEAQ.

This chain uses TRBV27 with TRBJ1-6, with a tentative D call TRBD1 (5 bases). V lost 3 bases and J 5 bases, leaving 11 bases between the germline ends. The CDR3 has 15 amino acids. Germline CDR1 MNHEY, CDR2 SMNVEV (reference sequence). The CDR3: CASSFGQGNNSPLHF. The CDR3 nucleotides read TGTGCCAGCAGTTTCGGGCAGGGAAATAATTCACCCCTCCACTTT.

There are many counts of this clonotype. J is TRBJ1-4 and V is TRBV7-2; 8 nucleotides agree with TRBD1. V was pared by 5 bases and J by 4 bases, with 6 bases of the junction left unmatched. CDR3 length: 15 amino acids. Germline V gene lookup returns CDR1 SGHTA and CDR2 FQGNSA. The chain's CDR3 is CASSPGQVFNEKLFF. The CDR3 coding sequence is TGTGCCAGCAGCCCGGGACAGGTTTTTAATGAAAAACTGTTTTTT.

To note about this clonotype: A much larger clonotype is one base distant, so this may be a read error. V is TRBV19 and J is TRBJ1-2; a possible D gene is TRBD1 (5 bases). Germline V lookup: CDR1 LNHDA, CDR2 SQIVND (reference sequence). V was clipped by 7 bases and J by 4 bases, with 13 bases between them. The CDR3 runs 13 residues. CDR3 loop: CASTKFDSYGYTF. The CDR3, as DNA: TGTGCCAGTACCAAATTCGACAGCTATGGCTACACCTTC.